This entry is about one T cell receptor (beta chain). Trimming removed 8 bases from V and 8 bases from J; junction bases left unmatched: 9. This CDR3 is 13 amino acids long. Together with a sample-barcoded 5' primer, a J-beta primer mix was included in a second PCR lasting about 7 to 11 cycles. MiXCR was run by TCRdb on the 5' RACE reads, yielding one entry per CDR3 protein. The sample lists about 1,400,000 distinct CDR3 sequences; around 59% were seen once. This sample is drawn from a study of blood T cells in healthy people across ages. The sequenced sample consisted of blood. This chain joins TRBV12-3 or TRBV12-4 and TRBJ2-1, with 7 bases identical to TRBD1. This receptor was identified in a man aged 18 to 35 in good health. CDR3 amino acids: CASDTGARDEQFF. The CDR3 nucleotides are TGTGCCAGCGACACAGGGGCCAGGGATGAGCAGTTCTTC.